One and the same sample provided the 13 T cell receptor beta chains below, sequenced in a study of blood T cells in healthy people across ages. A second roughly 6 to 12 cycle PCR used barcoded and J-beta primers. A single record per CDR3 protein comes from TCRdb applying MiXCR to the 5' RACE reads. The repertoire holds approximately 790,000 distinct CDR3 sequences, with 62% as singletons. Sequenced input: blood. The receptor set was obtained from a man aged 25 to 40 in good health.

The V call is TRBV6-1, the J call TRBJ2-7; weak D call: TRBD2 (6 bases). This CDR3 region has 15 residues. The V gene lost 6 bases and the J gene lost 2 bases, with 17 bases spanning the gap. Germline V gene sequence: CDR1 MNHNS, CDR2 SASEGT. The CDR3 nucleotides read TGTGCCAGCAGCGAACGACTAGAGGGGACCTACGAGCAGTACTTC. Its translation: CASSERLEGTYEQYF.

This chain connects TRBV4-2 to TRBJ2-1; 9 bases align to TRBD1. J gave up 7 bases and V 0 bases, and 7 bases lay outside the gene matches. CDR3 length equals 16 residues. Germline CDR1 and CDR2: LGHNA and YNFKEQ. CDR3 residues: CASSQDGTGSWNEQFF. CDR3 coding DNA: TGTGCCAGCAGCCAAGATGGGACAGGGTCATGGAATGAGCAGTTCTTC.

V usage is TRBV20-1 and J usage is TRBJ2-2, with D maybe TRBD1 (6 bases). Deletions cut 6 bases from V and 1 base from J, with 9 bases between. The V gene's germline CDR1 is DFQATT and CDR2 SNEGSKA (reference sequence). The length of the CDR3 is 13 residues. The CDR3 DNA follows: TGCAGTGCCGGACAGAAGAACACCGGGGAGCTGTTTTTT. As protein: CSAGQKNTGELFF.

V is TRBV29-1 and J is TRBJ2-1; 12 bases agree with TRBD1. Germline CDR1 reads SQVTM; CDR2 reads ANQGSEA. CDR3 size: 13 residues. With V trimmed by 7 bases and J by 7 bases, 5 bases remained unmatched. CDR3 nucleotides: TGCAGCGGGGGACAGGGGGCTGGGAATGAGCAGTTCTTC. It specifies CSGGQGAGNEQFF.

In this sample, this clonotype turned up many times. The rearrangement joins TRBV20-1 to TRBJ1-1, with D uncertain. Germline CDR1 DFQATT, CDR2 SNEGSKA (reference sequence). V shed 4 bases and J shed 0 bases, with 12 bases lying between them. This CDR3 is 14 amino acids long. The CDR3 nucleotides are TGCAGTGCTACCCGACGGCTAATGAACACTGAAGCTTTCTTT. Translated: CSATRRLMNTEAFF.

This chain uses TRBV30 with TRBJ2-7; either TRBD1 or TRBD2 may fit D (6 bases each). With 4 bases removed from V and 10 bases from J, the gap between germline ends came to 20 bases. Looked up from germline, CDR1 is GTSNPN and CDR2 is SVGIG (reference sequence). This CDR3 comprises 13 residues. CDR3 region: CAWNDRFWEAQYF. The CDR3 DNA follows: TGTGCCTGGAATGACAGGTTCTGGGAGGCCCAGTACTTC.

This clonotype was recorded once. The chain carries TRBV7-9 and TRBJ2-1; weak D call: TRBD2 (5 bases). This CDR3 is built from 15 residues. In germline, CDR1 is SEHNR, CDR2 FQNEAQ (reference sequence). V was pared by 5 bases and J by 3 bases, with 14 bases between. The CDR3 bases are TGTGCCAGCAGCCCCACTGTACGGGGCTACAATGAGCAGTTCTTC. Its protein product is CASSPTVRGYNEQFF.

This clonotype was recorded a few times. The rearrangement links TRBV5-1 to TRBJ2-7; 12 bases match TRBD2. CDR1 and CDR2 (germline): SGHRS, YFSETQ. The ends lost 3 bases at V and 2 bases at J; junction bases unmatched: 6. The CDR3 length is 16 residues. This chain's CDR3 is CASSSGSSGGAYEQYF. CDR3 DNA sequence: TGCGCCAGCAGCTCCGGATCTAGCGGGGGGGCCTACGAGCAGTACTTC. The variable domain in full, completed from reference TRBV5-1 and TRBJ2-7, reads KAGVTQTPRYLIKTRGQQVTLSCSPISGHRSVSWYQQTPGQGLQFLFEYFSETQRNKGNFPGRFSGRQFSNSRSEMNVSTLELGDSALYLCASSSGSSGGAYEQYFGPGTRLTVT.

This clonotype was found a few times. The chain joins TRBV20-1 to TRBJ2-3; D is perhaps TRBD1 or TRBD2 (6 bases each). The germline V gene has CDR1 DFQATT and CDR2 SNEGSKA (reference sequence). The CDR3 extends over 14 amino acids. Trimming pared 3 bases from V and 1 base from J, leaving 11 bases between. CDR3 sequence (DNA): TGCAGTGCTAGGATCGGGGGCGGCACAGATACGCAGTATTTT. Its translation is CSARIGGGTDTQYF.

This clonotype has just a few counts. The rearrangement links TRBV15 to TRBJ2-7, with D perhaps matching TRBD1 (6 bases). This CDR3 has 14 residues. Per germline, CDR1 LNHNV and CDR2 YYDKDF (reference sequence). Trimming cost V 1 base and J 2 bases, with 9 bases left between them. The CDR3 reads CATSRGTEAYEQYF. The CDR3 bases are TGTGCCACCAGCAGAGGGACAGAGGCCTACGAGCAGTACTTC.

This clonotype was counted a few times. The chain combines TRBV29-1 with TRBJ2-1, with 7 bases fitting TRBD2. The CDR3 runs 13 residues. J gave up 6 bases and V 6 bases, and 8 bases lay outside the gene matches. Germline CDR1 is SQVTM and CDR2 is ANQGSEA. The CDR3 nucleotides read TGCAGCGTGGGCCGGGACTACGGCAATGAGCAGTTCTTC. Translated: CSVGRDYGNEQFF.

The gene calls are TRBV7-6 and TRBJ2-3; maybe TRBD2 (5 bases). CDR1 is SGHVS, CDR2 FNYEAQ, per germline. V dropped 2 bases and J dropped 2 bases, with 11 bases sitting between them. The CDR3 has 15 residues. The CDR3 DNA sequence: TGTGCCAGCAGCTTAAGCCCCGGGGTCACAGATACGCAGTATTTT. This sequence encodes CASSLSPGVTDTQYF.

V is TRBV25-1 and J is TRBJ1-4; D may be TRBD1 (6 bases). Between the trimmed V and J ends, which lost 1 base and 6 bases, there was a span of 15 bases. Germline V gene sequence: CDR1 MGHDK, CDR2 SYGVNS. This CDR3 has 16 amino acids. CDR3 loop: CASSEWQGPRDEKLFF. CDR3 DNA: TGTGCCAGCAGTGAATGGCAGGGGCCTCGCGATGAAAAACTGTTTTTT.